This T cell receptor beta chain emerged from a study of blood T cell repertoires in COVID-19. Study background: From T cells, B-cell-depleted T cells, or PBMCs came the material, which was cDNA or gDNA.

V was trimmed by 4 bases and J by 0 bases, leaving 9 bases between them. The germline CDR1 and CDR2 sequences are SGHNT and YENEEA. The CDR3 runs 14 residues. Libraries were prepared by immunoSEQ multiplex PCR; TCRdb keeps only in-frame clonotypes and omits some of them. The table records about 330,000 clones, 65% to 90% of them present only once. Participants spanned ages about 18 to 95 years and resided in about two dozen US areas. Only one count was recorded for this clone. This receptor was obtained from a young woman who had recovered from COVID-19. The chain links TRBV11-3 to TRBJ1-1; weak D call: TRBD1 (5 bases). What was sequenced was PBMCs or T cells enriched from blood (not recorded which). The CDR3 sequence is CASSSGGVNTEAFF. CDR3 sequence (DNA): TGTGCCAGCAGCTCGGGGGGAGTGAACACTGAAGCTTTCTTT. Full variable domain (rest looked up from reference TRBV11-3 and TRBJ1-1): EAGVVQSPRYKIIEKKQPVAFWCNPISGHNTLYWYLQNLGQGPELLIRYENEEAVDDSQLPKDRFSAERLKGVDSTLKIQPAELGDSAVYLCASSSGGVNTEAFFGQGTRLTVV.